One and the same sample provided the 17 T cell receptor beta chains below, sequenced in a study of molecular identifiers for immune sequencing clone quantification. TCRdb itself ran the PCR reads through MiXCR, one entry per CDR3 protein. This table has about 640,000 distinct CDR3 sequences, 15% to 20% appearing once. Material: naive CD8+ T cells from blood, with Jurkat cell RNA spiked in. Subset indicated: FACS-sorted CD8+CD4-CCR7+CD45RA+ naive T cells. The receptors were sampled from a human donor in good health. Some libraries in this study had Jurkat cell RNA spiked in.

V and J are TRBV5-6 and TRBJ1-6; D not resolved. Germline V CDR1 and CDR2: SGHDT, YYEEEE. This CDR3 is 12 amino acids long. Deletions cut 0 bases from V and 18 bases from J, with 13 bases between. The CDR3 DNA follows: TGTGCCAGCAGCTTGGGTGTGACATCGGCCCACTTT. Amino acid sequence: CASSLGVTSAHF.

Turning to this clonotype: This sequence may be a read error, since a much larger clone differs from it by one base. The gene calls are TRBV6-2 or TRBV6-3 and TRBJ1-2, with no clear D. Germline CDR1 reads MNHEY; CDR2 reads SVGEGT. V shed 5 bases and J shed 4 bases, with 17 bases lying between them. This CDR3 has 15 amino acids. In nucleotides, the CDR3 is TGTGCCAGCAGTCCCGACGGGCCCCTCTTCTATGGCTACACCTTC. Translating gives CASSPDGPLFYGYTF.

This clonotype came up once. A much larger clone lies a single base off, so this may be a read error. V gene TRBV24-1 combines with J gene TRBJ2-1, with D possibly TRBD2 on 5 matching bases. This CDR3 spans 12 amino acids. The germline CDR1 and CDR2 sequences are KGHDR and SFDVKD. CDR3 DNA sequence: TGTGTCACCAGTATGAGCGGCAGGGAGCAGTTCTTC. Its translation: CVTSMSGREQFF.

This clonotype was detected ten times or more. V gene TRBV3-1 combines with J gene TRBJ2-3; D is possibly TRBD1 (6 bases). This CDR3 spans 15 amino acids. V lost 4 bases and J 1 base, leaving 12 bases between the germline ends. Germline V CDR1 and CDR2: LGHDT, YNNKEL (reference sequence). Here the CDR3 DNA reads TGTGCCAGCAGCCCTAGGGGGACCCGCACAGATACGCAGTATTTT. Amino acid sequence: CASSPRGTRTDTQYF.

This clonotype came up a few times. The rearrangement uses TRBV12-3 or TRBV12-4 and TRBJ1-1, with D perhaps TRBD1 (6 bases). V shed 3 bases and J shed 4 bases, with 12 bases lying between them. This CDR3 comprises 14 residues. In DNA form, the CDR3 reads TGTGCCAGCAGTTTCCTCCGGGGGGCCACTGAAGCTTTCTTT. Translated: CASSFLRGATEAFF.

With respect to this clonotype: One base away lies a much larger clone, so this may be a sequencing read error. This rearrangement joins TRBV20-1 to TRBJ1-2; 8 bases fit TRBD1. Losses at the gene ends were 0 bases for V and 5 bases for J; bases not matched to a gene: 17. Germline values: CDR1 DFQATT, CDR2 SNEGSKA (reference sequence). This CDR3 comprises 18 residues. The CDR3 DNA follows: TGCAGTGCTAGAGATCCTCGGACAGGGTCGGTAGCGGGATATGGCTACACCTTC. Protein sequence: CSARDPRTGSVAGYGYTF.

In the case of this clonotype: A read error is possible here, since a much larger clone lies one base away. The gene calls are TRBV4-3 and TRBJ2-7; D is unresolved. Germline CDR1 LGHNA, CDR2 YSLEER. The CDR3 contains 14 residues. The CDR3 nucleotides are TGCGCCAGCGGCCAAGTGCTGGGATCCTACGAGCAGTACTTC. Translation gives CASGQVLGSYEQYF.

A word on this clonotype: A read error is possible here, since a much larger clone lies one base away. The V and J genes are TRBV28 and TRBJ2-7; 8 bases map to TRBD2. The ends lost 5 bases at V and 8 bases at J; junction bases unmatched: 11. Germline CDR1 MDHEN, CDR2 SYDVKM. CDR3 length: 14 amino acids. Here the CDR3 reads CASSLPGTSSKQYF. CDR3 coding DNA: TGTGCCAGCAGTCTACCCGGGACTAGTAGCAAGCAGTACTTC.

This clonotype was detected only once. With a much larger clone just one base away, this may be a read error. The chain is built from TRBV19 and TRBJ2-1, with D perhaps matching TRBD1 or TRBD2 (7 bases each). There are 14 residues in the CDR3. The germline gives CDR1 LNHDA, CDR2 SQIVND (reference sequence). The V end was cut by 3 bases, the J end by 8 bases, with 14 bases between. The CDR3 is CASSMSGTVDEQFF. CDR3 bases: TGTGCCAGTAGTATGAGCGGGACAGTGGATGAGCAGTTCTTC. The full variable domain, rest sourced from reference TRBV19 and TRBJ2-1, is DGGITQSPKYLFRKEGQNVTLSCEQNLNHDAMYWYRQDPGQGLRLIYYSQIVNDFQKGDIAEGYSVSREKKESFPLTVTSAQKNPTAFYLCASSMSGTVDEQFFGPGTRLTVL.

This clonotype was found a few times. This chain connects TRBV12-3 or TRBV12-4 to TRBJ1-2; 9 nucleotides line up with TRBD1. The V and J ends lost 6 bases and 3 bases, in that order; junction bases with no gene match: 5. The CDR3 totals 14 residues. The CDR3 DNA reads TGTGCCAGCAGACGGACAGGGGACGACTATGGCTACACCTTC. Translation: CASRRTGDDYGYTF.

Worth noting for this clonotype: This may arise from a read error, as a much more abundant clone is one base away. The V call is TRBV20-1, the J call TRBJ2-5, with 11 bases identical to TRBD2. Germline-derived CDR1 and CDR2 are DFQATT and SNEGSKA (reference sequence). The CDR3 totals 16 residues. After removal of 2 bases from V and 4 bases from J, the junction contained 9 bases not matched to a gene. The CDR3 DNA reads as TGCAGTGCTAGATTAGTTAGCGGGGGGGGTGTAGAGACCCAGTACTTC. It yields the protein CSARLVSGGGVETQYF.

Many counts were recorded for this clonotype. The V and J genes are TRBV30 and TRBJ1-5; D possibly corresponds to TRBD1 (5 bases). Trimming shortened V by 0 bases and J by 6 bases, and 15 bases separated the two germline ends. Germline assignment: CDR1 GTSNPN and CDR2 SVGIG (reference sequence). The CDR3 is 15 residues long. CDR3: CAWSVGDLRSQPQHF. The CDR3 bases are TGTGCCTGGAGTGTAGGGGACCTAAGGTCTCAGCCCCAGCATTTT.

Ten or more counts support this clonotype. This CDR3 is CATSDPGGHEQYF. CDR3 in DNA: TGTGCCACCAGTGATCCAGGGGGCCACGAGCAGTACTTC. This chain links TRBV24-1 with TRBJ2-7; 8 bases match TRBD1. Germline V gene data show CDR1 as KGHDR and CDR2 as SFDVKD. The J segment lost 5 bases and the V segment lost 3 bases, leaving 2 bases of the junction unmatched. This CDR3 has 13 amino acids.

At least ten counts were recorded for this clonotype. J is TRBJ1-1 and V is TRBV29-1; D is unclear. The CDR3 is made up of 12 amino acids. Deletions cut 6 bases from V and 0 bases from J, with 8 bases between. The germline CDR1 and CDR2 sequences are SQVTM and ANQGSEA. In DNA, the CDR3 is TGCAGCGTCGTTACATTGAACACTGAAGCTTTCTTT. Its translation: CSVVTLNTEAFF. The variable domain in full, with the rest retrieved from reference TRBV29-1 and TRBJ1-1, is SAVISQKPSRDICQRGTSLTIQCQVDSQVTMMFWYRQQPGQSLTLIATANQGSEATYESGFVIDKFPISRPNLTFSTLTVSNMSPEDSSIYLCSVVTLNTEAFFGQGTRLTVV.

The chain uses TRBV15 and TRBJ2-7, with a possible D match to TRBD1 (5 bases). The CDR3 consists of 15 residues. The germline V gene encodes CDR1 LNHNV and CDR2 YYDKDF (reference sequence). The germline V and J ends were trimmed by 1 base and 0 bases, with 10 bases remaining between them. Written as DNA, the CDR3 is TGTGCCACCAGCAGAGCCCCAGGACACTCCTACGAGCAGTACTTC. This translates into CATSRAPGHSYEQYF.

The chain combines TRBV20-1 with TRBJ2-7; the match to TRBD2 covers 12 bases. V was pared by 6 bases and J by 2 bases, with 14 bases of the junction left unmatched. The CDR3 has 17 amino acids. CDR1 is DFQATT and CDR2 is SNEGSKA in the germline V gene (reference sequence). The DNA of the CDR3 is TGCAGTGCACCTGACCCGGGACTAGCGGGCGCCCCCTACGAGCAGTACTTC. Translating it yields CSAPDPGLAGAPYEQYF.

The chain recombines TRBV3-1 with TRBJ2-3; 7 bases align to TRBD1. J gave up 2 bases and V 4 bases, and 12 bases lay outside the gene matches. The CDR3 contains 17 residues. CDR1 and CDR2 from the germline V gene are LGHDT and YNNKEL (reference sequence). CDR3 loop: CASSPPTGLVLTDTQYF. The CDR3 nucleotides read TGTGCCAGCAGCCCACCGACAGGGCTGGTCCTCACAGATACGCAGTATTTT.